These 5 T cell receptor beta chains originate from one sample sequenced in a study of T cells in localized non-small cell lung cancer. The data were produced by immunoSEQ multiplex PCR, yet TCRdb's version contains in-frame clones alone and is incomplete. This table has roughly 38,000 clones, approximately 90% appearing once. The material was peripheral blood mononuclear cells, obtained before any cancer treatment. These receptors originate from a male donor older than 55 with stage II lung adenocarcinoma.

The chain uses TRBV5-1 and TRBJ2-1, with 9 nucleotides matching TRBD2. CDR1 is SGHRS, CDR2 YFSETQ, per germline. Trimming took 0 bases from V and 3 from J; bases not matched to a gene: 4. The CDR3 consists of 16 residues. In nucleotides, the CDR3 is TGCGCCAGCAGCTTGGACGGCGGGAGGGGCTACAATGAGCAGTTCTTC. Its protein product is CASSLDGGRGYNEQFF.

In its sample, this clone was seen once. The chain recombines TRBV19 with TRBJ2-7, with D possibly called TRBD1 or TRBD2 (5 bases each). Trimming removed 5 bases from V and 1 base from J, with 15 bases in between. CDR3 length equals 15 residues. CDR1 LNHDA and CDR2 SQIVND come from the germline V gene (reference sequence). CDR3 protein: CASSAGTGLSYEQYF. In DNA form, the CDR3 reads TGTGCCAGTAGTGCCGGGACGGGTCTTTCCTACGAGCAGTACTTC.

V usage is TRBV5-8 and J usage is TRBJ1-2; D gene unclear. This CDR3 contains 14 residues. V lost 2 bases and J lost 6, with 14 bases in between. Germline V gene lookup returns CDR1 SGHTS and CDR2 YDEGEE. CDR3 nucleotide sequence: TGTGCCAGCAGCTTCAGCGGGTATGGGGATGGCTACACCTTC. Residues: CASSFSGYGDGYTF. The variable domain in full, with the rest retrieved from reference TRBV5-8 and TRBJ1-2, is EAGVTQSPTHLIKTRGQQATLRCSPISGHTSVYWYQQALGLGLQFLLWYDEGEERNRGNFPPRFSGRQFPNYSSELNVNALELEDSALYLCASSFSGYGDGYTFGSGTRLTVV.

V and J are TRBV6-6 and TRBJ2-7, with unresolved D. The V gene lost 6 bases and the J gene lost 2 bases, with 5 bases spanning the gap. In germline, CDR1 is MNHNY, CDR2 SVGAGI (reference sequence). This CDR3 is 11 amino acids long. The CDR3 nucleotides are TGTGCCAGCAGCCCCGCCTACGAGCAGTACTTC. Translated, it gives CASSPAYEQYF.

This chain uses TRBV27 with TRBJ2-2; D is unresolved. Trimming cost V 3 bases and J 5 bases, with 13 bases left between them. CDR1 and CDR2 from the germline V gene are MNHEY and SMNVEV (reference sequence). CDR3 size: 15 residues. The CDR3 DNA follows: TGTGCCAGCAGTTTTAGTCCCTTAACTACCGGGGAGCTGTTTTTT. This encodes CASSFSPLTTGELFF.